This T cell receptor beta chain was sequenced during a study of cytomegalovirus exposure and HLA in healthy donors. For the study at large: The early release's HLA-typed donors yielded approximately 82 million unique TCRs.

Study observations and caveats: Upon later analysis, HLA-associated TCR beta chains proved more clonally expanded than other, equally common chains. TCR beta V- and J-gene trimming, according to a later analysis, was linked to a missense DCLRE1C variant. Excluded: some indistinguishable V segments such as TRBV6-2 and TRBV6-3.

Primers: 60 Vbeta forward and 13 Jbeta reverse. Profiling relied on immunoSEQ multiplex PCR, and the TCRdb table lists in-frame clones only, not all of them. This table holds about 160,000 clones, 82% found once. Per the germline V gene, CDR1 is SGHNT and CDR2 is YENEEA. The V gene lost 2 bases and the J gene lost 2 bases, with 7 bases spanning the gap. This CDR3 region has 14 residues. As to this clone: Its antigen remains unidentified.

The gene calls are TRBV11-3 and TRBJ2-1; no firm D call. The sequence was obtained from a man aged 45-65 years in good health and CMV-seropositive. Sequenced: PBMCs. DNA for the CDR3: TGTGCCAGCAGCTTACATTCCACCTACAATGAGCAGTTCTTC. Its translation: CASSLHSTYNEQFF.